This T cell receptor (beta chain) came from a study of CD8 T cells in ankylosing spondylitis. TCRdb processed the 5' RACE reads anew with MiXCR; each CDR3 protein has one entry. The table has about 120,000 distinct CDR3 sequences, around 13% seen once; the top ten hold around 3%. This clonotype was recorded once. Its target is not known. This may be a read error: a much more frequent sequence differs by one nucleotide. Study-wide results and caveats: The study looked at matched synovial fluid samples from ankylosing spondylitis patients. Disease-linked clones were reported to be significantly enriched there. One TCR beta motif, made up of several highly homologous variants, appeared characteristic of ankylosing spondylitis blood.

The CDR3 is 12 residues long. Germline V gene sequence: CDR1 DFQATT, CDR2 SNEGSKA (reference sequence). The chain carries TRBV20-1 and TRBJ1-1; tentative D call: TRBD1 (6 bases). The source is a female donor with ankylosing spondylitis or in good health (not recorded which). Input material: blood, either unsorted or a sorted T cell fraction (not recorded which). The CDR3 loop reads CSPGQKNTEVFF. Written as DNA, the CDR3 is TGCAGCCCGGGACAAAAGAACACTGAAGTTTTCTTT.